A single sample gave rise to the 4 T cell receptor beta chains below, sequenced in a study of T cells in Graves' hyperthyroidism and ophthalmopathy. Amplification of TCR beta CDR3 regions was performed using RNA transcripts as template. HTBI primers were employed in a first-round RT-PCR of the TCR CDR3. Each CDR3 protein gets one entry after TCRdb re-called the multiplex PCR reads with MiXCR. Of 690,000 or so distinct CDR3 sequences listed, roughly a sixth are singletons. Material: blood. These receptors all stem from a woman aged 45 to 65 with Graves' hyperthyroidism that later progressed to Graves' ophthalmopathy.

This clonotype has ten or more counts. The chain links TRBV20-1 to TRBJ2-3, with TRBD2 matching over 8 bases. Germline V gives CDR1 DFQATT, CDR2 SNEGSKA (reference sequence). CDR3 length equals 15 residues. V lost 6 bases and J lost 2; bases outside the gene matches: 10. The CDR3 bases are TGCAGTGCCCCGGGGGGGGGAGGGTACACAGATACGCAGTATTTT. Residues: CSAPGGGGYTDTQYF.

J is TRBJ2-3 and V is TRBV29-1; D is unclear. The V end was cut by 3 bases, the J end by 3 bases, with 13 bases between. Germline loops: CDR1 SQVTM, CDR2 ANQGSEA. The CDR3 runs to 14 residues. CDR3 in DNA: TGCAGCGTTGAGGGTTGGCGGTTGACAGATACGCAGTATTTT. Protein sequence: CSVEGWRLTDTQYF.

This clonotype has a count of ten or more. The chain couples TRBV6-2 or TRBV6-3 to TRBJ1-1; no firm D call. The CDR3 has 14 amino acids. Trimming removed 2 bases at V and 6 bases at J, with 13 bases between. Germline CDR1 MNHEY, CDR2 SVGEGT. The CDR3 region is CASSYTPSHAEAFF. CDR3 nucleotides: TGTGCCAGCAGTTACACCCCTTCTCACGCTGAAGCTTTCTTT.

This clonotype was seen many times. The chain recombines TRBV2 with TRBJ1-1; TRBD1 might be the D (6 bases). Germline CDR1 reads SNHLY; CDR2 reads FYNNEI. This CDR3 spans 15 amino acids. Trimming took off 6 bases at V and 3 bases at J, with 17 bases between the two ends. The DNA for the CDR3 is TGTGCCAGCAGAGGAGGCAGGGGCTGGGACACTGAAGCTTTCTTT. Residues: CASRGGRGWDTEAFF.